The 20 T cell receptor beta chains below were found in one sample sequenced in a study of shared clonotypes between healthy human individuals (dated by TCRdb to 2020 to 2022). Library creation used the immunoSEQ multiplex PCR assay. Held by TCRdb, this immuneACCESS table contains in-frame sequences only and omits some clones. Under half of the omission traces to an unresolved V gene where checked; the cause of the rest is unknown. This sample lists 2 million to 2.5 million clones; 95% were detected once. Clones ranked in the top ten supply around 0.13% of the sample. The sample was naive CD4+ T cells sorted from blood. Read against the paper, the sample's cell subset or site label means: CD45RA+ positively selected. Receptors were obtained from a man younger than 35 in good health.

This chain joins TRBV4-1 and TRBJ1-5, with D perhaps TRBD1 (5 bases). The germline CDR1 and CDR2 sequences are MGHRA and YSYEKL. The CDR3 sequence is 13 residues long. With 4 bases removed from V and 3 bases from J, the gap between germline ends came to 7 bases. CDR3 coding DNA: TGCGCCAGCAGCCGAGGGGTCAATCAGCCCCAGCATTTT. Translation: CASSRGVNQPQHF.

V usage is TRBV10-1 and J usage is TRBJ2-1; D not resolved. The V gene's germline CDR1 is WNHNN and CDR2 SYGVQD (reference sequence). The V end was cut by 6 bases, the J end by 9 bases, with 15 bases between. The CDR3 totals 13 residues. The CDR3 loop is CASRYDFRSEQFF. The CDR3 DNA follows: TGCGCCAGCAGGTATGACTTCCGAAGTGAGCAGTTCTTC.

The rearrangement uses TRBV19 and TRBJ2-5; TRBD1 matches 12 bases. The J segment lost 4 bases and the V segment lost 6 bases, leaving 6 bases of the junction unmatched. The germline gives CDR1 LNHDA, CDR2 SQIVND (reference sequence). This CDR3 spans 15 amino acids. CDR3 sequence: CASSAGQGAGETQYF. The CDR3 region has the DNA TGTGCCAGTAGCGCGGGACAGGGGGCTGGAGAGACCCAGTACTTC.

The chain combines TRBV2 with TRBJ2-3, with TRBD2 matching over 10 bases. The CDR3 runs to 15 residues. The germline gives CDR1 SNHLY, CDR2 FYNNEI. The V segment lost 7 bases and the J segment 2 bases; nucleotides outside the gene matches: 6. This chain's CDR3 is CASISGLAVTDTQYF. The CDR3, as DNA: TGTGCCAGCATCTCAGGACTAGCGGTCACAGATACGCAGTATTTT. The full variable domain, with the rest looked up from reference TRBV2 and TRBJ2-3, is EPEVTQTPSHQVTQMGQEVILRCVPISNHLYFYWYRQILGQKVEFLVSFYNNEISEKSEIFDDQFSVERPDGSNFTLKIRSTKLEDSAMYFCASISGLAVTDTQYFGPGTRLTVL.

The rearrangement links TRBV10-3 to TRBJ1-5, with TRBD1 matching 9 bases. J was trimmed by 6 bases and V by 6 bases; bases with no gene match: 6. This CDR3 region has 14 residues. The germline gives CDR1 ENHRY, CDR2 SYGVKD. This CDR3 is CAISTGGGGQPQHF. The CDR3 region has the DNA TGTGCCATCAGCACAGGGGGCGGAGGTCAGCCCCAGCATTTT.

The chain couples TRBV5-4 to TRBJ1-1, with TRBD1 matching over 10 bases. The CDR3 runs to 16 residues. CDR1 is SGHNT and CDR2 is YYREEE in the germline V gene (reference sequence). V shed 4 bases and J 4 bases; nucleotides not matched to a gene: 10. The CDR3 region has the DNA TGTGCCAGCAGCCTGGGAGGGACAGGGGTGGTCACTGAAGCTTTCTTT. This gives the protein CASSLGGTGVVTEAFF.

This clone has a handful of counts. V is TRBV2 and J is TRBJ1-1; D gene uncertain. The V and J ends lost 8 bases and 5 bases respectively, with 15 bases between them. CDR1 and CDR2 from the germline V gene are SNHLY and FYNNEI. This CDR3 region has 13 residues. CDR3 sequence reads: CASSPGGSTEAFF. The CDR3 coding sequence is TGTGCCAGCTCCCCGGGAGGGAGTACTGAAGCTTTCTTT.

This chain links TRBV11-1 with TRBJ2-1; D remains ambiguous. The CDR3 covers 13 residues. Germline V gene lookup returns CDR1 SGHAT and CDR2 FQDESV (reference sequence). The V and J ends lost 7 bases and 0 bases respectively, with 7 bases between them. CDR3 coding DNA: TGTGCCAGCACCAGGCCCTCCTACAATGAGCAGTTCTTC. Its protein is CASTRPSYNEQFF.

The CDR3: CASRPSTGVAQHF. CDR3 nucleotides: TGTGCCAGCAGGCCCAGTACAGGGGTGGCCCAGCATTTT. The chain is built from TRBV6-5 and TRBJ1-5; 7 nucleotides agree with TRBD1. This CDR3 region has 13 residues. Trimming took 6 bases from V and 11 from J; bases not matched to a gene: 10. From germline, CDR1 is MNHEY and CDR2 SVGAGI.

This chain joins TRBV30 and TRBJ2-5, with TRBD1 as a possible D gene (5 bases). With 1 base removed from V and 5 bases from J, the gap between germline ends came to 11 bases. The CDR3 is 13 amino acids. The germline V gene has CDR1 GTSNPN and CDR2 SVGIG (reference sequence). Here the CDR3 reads CAWSAQGRETQYF. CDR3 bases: TGTGCCTGGAGTGCCCAGGGTCGGGAGACCCAGTACTTC.

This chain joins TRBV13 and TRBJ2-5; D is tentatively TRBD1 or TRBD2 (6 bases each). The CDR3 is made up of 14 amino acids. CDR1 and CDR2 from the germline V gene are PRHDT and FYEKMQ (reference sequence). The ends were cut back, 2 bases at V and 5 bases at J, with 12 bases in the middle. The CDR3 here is CASSLSGGLETQYF. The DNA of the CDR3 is TGTGCCAGCAGCTTATCCGGGGGCCTCGAGACCCAGTACTTC.

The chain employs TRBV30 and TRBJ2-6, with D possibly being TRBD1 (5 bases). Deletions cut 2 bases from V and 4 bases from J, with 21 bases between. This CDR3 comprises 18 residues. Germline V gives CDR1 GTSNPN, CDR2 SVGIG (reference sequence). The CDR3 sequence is CAWSHRRTFSPGANVLTF. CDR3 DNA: TGTGCCTGGAGTCATCGAAGGACATTCTCCCCCGGGGCCAACGTCCTGACTTTC.

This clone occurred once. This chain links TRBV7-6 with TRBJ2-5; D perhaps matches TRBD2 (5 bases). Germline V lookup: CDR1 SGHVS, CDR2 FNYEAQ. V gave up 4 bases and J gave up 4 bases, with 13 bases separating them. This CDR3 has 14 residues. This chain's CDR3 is CASSSRTASETQYF. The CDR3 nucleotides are TGTGCCAGCAGCTCGCGGACTGCGTCAGAGACCCAGTACTTC.

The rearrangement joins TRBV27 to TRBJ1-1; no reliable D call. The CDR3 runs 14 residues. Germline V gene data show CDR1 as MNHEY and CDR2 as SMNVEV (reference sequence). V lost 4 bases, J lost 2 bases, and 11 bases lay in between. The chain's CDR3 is CASSSRHSNTEAFF. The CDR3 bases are TGTGCCAGCAGTTCCCGACATTCTAACACTGAAGCTTTCTTT.

Here the CDR3 reads CASSVPPPMARAYEQYF. Here the CDR3 DNA reads TGTGCCAGCAGCGTCCCTCCACCTATGGCCAGGGCCTACGAGCAGTACTTC. The chain has TRBV28 and TRBJ2-7; TRBD1 is a possible D gene (5 bases). The germline gives CDR1 MDHEN, CDR2 SYDVKM. V lost 6 bases and J lost 2, with 23 bases in between. This CDR3 has 17 amino acids.

CDR3 region: CAITATGNYGYTF. In DNA, the CDR3 is TGTGCCATCACTGCGACAGGGAACTATGGCTACACCTTC. The gene calls are TRBV10-3 and TRBJ1-2, with 7 positions matching TRBD1. V trimming: 7 bases; J trimming: 2 bases; junction bases outside the gene matches: 4. Looked up from germline, CDR1 is ENHRY and CDR2 is SYGVKD. The CDR3 is 13 amino acids.

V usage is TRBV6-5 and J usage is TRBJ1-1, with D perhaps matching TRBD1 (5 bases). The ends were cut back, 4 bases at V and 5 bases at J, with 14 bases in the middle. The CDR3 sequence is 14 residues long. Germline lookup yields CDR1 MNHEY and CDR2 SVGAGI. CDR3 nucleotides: TGTGCCAGCAGTTGGTCGACAGTGGGAACTGAAGCTTTCTTT. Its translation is CASSWSTVGTEAFF.

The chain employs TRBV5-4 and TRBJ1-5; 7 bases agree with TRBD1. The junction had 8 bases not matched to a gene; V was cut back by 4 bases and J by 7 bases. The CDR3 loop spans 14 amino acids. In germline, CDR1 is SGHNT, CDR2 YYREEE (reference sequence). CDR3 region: CASSRGGAGQPQHF. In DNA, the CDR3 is TGTGCCAGCAGCAGAGGGGGCGCTGGACAGCCCCAGCATTTT.

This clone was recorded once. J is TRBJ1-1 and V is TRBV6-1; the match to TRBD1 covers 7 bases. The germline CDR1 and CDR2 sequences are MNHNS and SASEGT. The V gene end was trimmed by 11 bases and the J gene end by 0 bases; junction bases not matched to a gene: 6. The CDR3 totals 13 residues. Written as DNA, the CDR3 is TGTGCCGGACAACAGGGGTTGAACACTGAAGCTTTCTTT. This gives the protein CAGQQGLNTEAFF.

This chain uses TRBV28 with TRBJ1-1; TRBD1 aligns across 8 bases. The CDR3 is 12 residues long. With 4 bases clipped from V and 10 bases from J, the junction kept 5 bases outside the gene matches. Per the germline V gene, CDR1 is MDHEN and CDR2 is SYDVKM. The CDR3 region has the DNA TGTGCCAGCAGTTCCGGACAGGGCGCAGCTTTCTTT. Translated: CASSSGQGAAFF. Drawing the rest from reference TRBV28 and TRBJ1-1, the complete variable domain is DVKVTQSSRYLVKRTGEKVFLECVQDMDHENMFWYRQDPGLGLRLIYFSYDVKMKEKGDIPEGYSVSREKKERFSLILESASTNQTSMYLCASSSGQGAAFFGQGTRLTVV.